The entry below describes one TCR beta chain. This clonotype was observed once. Its antigen is not yet known. No base quality information exists; no much larger clone differs at one position. A lone read offers only weak evidence. Reading the label with the study, this specimen's time point is: sample taken at primary tumor resection. Whole RNA extracted from tumor and nontumor lung tissue, or from cryopreserved PBMC samples, was used for TCR sequencing without cell sorting. The donors were fewer than 90 patients from the lung TRACERx cohort who had early-stage, untreated non-small cell lung cancer. A patient was chosen for TCR sequencing only when enough RNA was available from at least two tumor regions. There are 16 amino acids in the CDR3, from cysteine to phenylalanine inclusive. The sequence is cut down to CDR3 DNA, 48 bases in frame from base 1. Taken from the germline V gene, the CDR1 and CDR2 loops are SGDLS and YYNGEE. At the junction V is shortened by 0 bases and J by 6 bases, with 15 bases in between.

The library relied on 5' RACE. Sequenced on a NextSeq 500. The TCR library protocol attached a unique molecular identifier to each TCR cDNA molecule to allow correction of PCR and sequencing errors. The original pipeline was this. TCR identification, UMI-based error correction and CDR3 extraction were all carried out with Decombinator tools. TCRs above a frequency of 2 per 1,000, corresponding to the top 1% of the tumor frequency distribution, were defined as expanded. Rényi diversity was computed with the R vegan package after subsampling each repertoire 100 times to 5,000 TCRs. CDR3 similarity networks were constructed using string-kernel similarity of amino acid triplets, with links drawn between CDR3s whose pairwise similarity was above 0.82. TCRdb applied fastp at Q25 and MiXCR to the public reads, then kept only in-frame beta chains. Rows with one shared CDR3 protein collapse into an entry with the most common genes and DNA. TCRdb's processing, not the authors' own work, is the source of the V and J calls. In this sample the table shows tens of thousands of distinct CDR3 sequences, approximately 12% of which occur a single time. The ten most abundant clones make up roughly 41% of the sample.

This sample is part of a study of spatial heterogeneity in lung cancer (dated by TCRdb to between 2018 and 2021). At the level of the whole study: Beta-chain transcripts were consistently detected in greater numbers than alpha-chain transcripts, which likely reflected higher beta-chain transcript abundance. In the raw uncorrected reads, each unique combination of TCR and UMI appeared more than ten times on average. The study quantitatively compared TCR alpha and beta repertoires across multiple tumor regions, matched nontumor lung and blood in non-small cell lung cancer. Nonsynonymous mutation counts, determined by whole-exome sequencing of tumor tissue, were related to features of the TCR repertoire. Both alpha and beta chains were TCR-sequenced in around 230 tumor regions, under 80 matched nontumor lung samples and some 50 PBMC samples obtained at surgery. Study-wide findings and limitations: Ubiquitous expanded tumor TCRs showed up in blood more often at tumor resection than at routine follow-up. Additional single-cell paired TCR alpha and beta sequencing was considered necessary to confirm, at a functional level, the hypothesis that regional TCRs recognize regional mutations.

The sequences come from PBMCs, collected at surgery. The chain links TRBV9 with TRBJ1-4; the D segment cannot be called with confidence. The TCR sequence derives from a male donor with early-stage non-small cell lung cancer. The sequenced DNA is TGTGCCAGCAGCGTAGGGGTCGGAGCCGCGGATGAAAAACTGTTTTTT. Translation gives CASSVGVGAADEKLFF.